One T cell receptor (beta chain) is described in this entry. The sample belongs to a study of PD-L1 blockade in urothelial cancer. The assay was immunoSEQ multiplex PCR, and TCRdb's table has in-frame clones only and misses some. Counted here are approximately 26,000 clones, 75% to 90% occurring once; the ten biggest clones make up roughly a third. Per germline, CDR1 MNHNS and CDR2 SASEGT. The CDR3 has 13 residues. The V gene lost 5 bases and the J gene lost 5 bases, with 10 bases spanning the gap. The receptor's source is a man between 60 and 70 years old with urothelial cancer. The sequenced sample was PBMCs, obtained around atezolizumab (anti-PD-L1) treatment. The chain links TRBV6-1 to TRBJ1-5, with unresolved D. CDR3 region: CASSFGGDQPQHF. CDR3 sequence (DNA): TGTGCCAGCAGTTTCGGAGGCGATCAGCCCCAGCATTTT.